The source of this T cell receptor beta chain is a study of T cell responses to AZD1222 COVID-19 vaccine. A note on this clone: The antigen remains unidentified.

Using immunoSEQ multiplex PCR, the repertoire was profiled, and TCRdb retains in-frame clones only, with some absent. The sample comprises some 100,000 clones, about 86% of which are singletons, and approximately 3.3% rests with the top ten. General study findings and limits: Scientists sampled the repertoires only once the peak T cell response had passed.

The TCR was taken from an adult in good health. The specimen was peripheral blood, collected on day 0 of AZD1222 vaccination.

Here the CDR3 reads CASSLWAGKGEQFF. CDR3 nucleotide sequence: TGTGCCAGCAGCTTGTGGGCAGGGAAAGGTGAGCAGTTCTTC. The gene calls are TRBV5-8 and TRBJ2-1; maybe TRBD1 (5 bases). Germline CDR1 reads SGHTS; CDR2 reads YDEGEE. V lost 1 base and J 9 bases, leaving 14 bases between the germline ends. The CDR3 contains 14 residues.